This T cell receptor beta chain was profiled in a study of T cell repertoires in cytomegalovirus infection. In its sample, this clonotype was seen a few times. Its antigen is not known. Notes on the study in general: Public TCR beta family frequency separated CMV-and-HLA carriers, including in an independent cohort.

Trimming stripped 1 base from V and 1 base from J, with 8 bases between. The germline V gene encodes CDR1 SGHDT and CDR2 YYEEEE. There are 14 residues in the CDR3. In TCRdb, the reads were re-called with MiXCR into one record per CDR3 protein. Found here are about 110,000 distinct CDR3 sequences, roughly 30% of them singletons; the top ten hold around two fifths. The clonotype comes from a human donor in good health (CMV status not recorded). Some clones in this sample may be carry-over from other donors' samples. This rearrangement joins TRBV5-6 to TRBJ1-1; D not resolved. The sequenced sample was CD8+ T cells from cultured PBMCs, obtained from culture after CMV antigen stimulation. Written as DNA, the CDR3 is TGTGCCAGCAGCTTGCCGACGGGGAACACTGAAGCTTTCTTT. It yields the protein CASSLPTGNTEAFF.